One and the same sample provided the 17 T cell receptor beta chains below, sequenced in a study of cytomegalovirus exposure and HLA in healthy donors. Use of 60 Vbeta and 13 Jbeta primers characterized the PCR. Clones were sequenced by immunoSEQ multiplex PCR, and TCRdb holds only the in-frame ones, with some missing. The table lists just under 60,000 clones. Specimen: PBMCs. These receptor sequences come from a male donor in good health and CMV-seronegative.

The gene calls are TRBV5-4 and TRBJ1-1; unclear D gene. Germline V gene sequence: CDR1 SGHNT, CDR2 YYREEE (reference sequence). The CDR3 totals 15 residues. Between the trimmed V and J ends, which lost 3 bases and 3 bases, there was a span of 15 bases. CDR3 sequence: CASSSARRPDTEAFF. CDR3 nucleotide sequence: TGTGCCAGCAGCTCCGCTAGGAGACCAGACACTGAAGCTTTCTTT.

The chain has TRBV10-3 and TRBJ1-2, with 7 bases aligning to TRBD1. CDR1 is ENHRY, CDR2 SYGVKD, per germline. The CDR3 consists of 17 residues. V lost 6 bases to trimming and J lost 0 bases; unmatched junction nucleotides: 13. CDR3: CAISQQGPQISNYGYTF. CDR3 nucleotides: TGTGCCATCAGCCAACAGGGGCCACAAATCTCTAACTATGGCTACACCTTC.

The chain joins TRBV5-1 to TRBJ2-5; no firm D call. V was clipped by 4 bases and J by 4 bases, with 5 bases between them. The germline V gene has CDR1 SGHRS and CDR2 YFSETQ. This CDR3 spans 11 amino acids. CDR3 in amino acids: CASSPVETQYF. CDR3 DNA sequence: TGCGCCAGCAGCCCCGTAGAGACCCAGTACTTC.

The J gene is TRBJ2-7, the V gene TRBV7-2, with 12 bases fitting TRBD2. The CDR3 has 14 amino acids. Germline V gives CDR1 SGHTA, CDR2 FQGNSA. V was pared by 7 bases and J by 6 bases, with 7 bases of the junction left unmatched. The CDR3 reads CASTPTSGSREQYF. For the CDR3, the DNA is TGTGCCAGCACCCCGACTAGCGGGAGCCGCGAGCAGTACTTC.

Concerning this clone itself: One end of the junction is discordant with germline, which a read error may explain. The rearrangement joins TRBV30 to TRBJ2-5; 13 nucleotides agree with TRBD2. CDR3 length equals 15 residues. Germline loops: CDR1 GTSNPN, CDR2 SVGIG (reference sequence). The CDR3 reads CAGSEGTSGEETQYF. CDR3 bases: TGTGCCGGGAGTGAAGGGACTAGCGGGGAAGAGACCCAGTACTTC.

The chain is built from TRBV7-8 and TRBJ2-7; D unclear. Germline CDR1 SGHVS, CDR2 FQNEAQ. Trimming took 0 bases from V and 1 from J, leaving 7 bases between them. This CDR3 is 14 amino acids long. DNA for the CDR3: TGTGCCAGCAGCTTAGCGGCCTGGTCCTACGAGCAGTACTTC. Translating it yields CASSLAAWSYEQYF.

V and J are TRBV28 and TRBJ2-3, with TRBD1 matching 7 bases. With V trimmed by 2 bases and J by 5 bases, 4 bases remained unmatched. Germline V gene lookup returns CDR1 MDHEN and CDR2 SYDVKM. The CDR3 sequence is 14 residues long. This chain's CDR3 is CASSLRGRIDTQYF. Written as DNA, the CDR3 is TGTGCCAGCAGTTTAAGGGGGCGCATAGATACGCAGTATTTT.

The chain carries TRBV5-1 and TRBJ1-4; 7 bases match TRBD1. The ends lost 4 bases at V and 4 bases at J; junction bases unmatched: 10. Looked up from germline, CDR1 is SGHRS and CDR2 is YFSETQ. The CDR3 is made up of 16 amino acids. CDR3 DNA: TGCGCCAGCAGCACCGGAGACAGGGCAATTAATGAAAAACTGTTTTTT. Translation: CASSTGDRAINEKLFF.

The chain has TRBV2 and TRBJ1-5; no definite D call. Trimming pared 0 bases from V and 0 bases from J, leaving 6 bases between. Germline V gene sequence: CDR1 SNHLY, CDR2 FYNNEI. The CDR3 length is 15 residues. The CDR3 reads CASSEATHSNQPQHF. The CDR3 nucleotides are TGTGCCAGCAGTGAAGCGACACATAGCAATCAGCCCCAGCATTTT.

Details on this clone: Additional DNA sequences in this sample encode the identical CDR3. The chain carries TRBV25-1 and TRBJ2-7; 7 bases align to TRBD1. Germline assignment: CDR1 MGHDK and CDR2 SYGVNS. This CDR3 has 15 residues. The V gene end was trimmed by 4 bases and the J gene end by 2 bases; junction bases not matched to a gene: 8. CDR3 nucleotides: TGTGCCAGCAGTGGGACAGGCACCCTCGCCTACGAGCAGTACTTC. This translates into CASSGTGTLAYEQYF.

The rearrangement links TRBV28 to TRBJ2-7; 12 positions match TRBD1. Germline V gives CDR1 MDHEN, CDR2 SYDVKM. The CDR3 has 14 amino acids. V lost 6 bases and J lost 6; bases outside the gene matches: 6. CDR3 amino acids: CASSPGTGGSEQYF. The CDR3 DNA sequence: TGTGCCAGCAGCCCCGGGACAGGGGGCAGCGAGCAGTACTTC.

The chain combines TRBV9 with TRBJ2-7, with 7 nucleotides matching TRBD2. V shed 2 bases and J 2 bases; nucleotides not matched to a gene: 4. CDR3 length equals 14 residues. The germline gives CDR1 SGDLS, CDR2 YYNGEE. CDR3 in amino acids: CASSVASGTYEQYF. In nucleotides, the CDR3 is TGTGCCAGCAGCGTGGCTAGCGGAACCTACGAGCAGTACTTC.

The genes are TRBV19 and TRBJ2-7; D might be TRBD1 (6 bases). The CDR3 has 14 amino acids. Germline lookup yields CDR1 LNHDA and CDR2 SQIVND (reference sequence). The ends were cut back, 10 bases at V and 5 bases at J, with 21 bases in the middle. CDR3 residues: CATASGDTSHEQYF. The CDR3 nucleotides are TGTGCCACCGCGTCAGGGGACACGAGCCACGAGCAGTACTTC.

V is TRBV5-1 and J is TRBJ1-1; TRBD1 agrees at 8 bases. In germline, CDR1 is SGHRS, CDR2 YFSETQ. The junction had 3 bases not matched to a gene; V was cut back by 5 bases and J by 0 bases. The CDR3 is 14 residues long. The CDR3, as DNA: TGCGCCAGCAGAAGACAGGGGCTGAACACTGAAGCTTTCTTT. Residues: CASRRQGLNTEAFF.

This chain links TRBV7-3 with TRBJ2-7, with TRBD2 matching over 8 bases. V was clipped by 1 base and J by 7 bases; unmatched bases: 3. Germline lookup yields CDR1 SGHTA and CDR2 FQGTGA. The CDR3 is 13 residues long. For the CDR3, the DNA is TGTGCCAGCAGCTTAAAACGGGGGGGGGAGCAGTACTTC. It codes for CASSLKRGGEQYF.

Here the CDR3 DNA reads TGTGCCAGCACCCCCGACAGGGGGCGTAATTCACCCCTCCACTTT. The encoded protein is CASTPDRGRNSPLHF. The chain has TRBV7-2 and TRBJ1-6; TRBD1 matches at 10 bases. Germline loops: CDR1 SGHTA, CDR2 FQGNSA. This CDR3 has 15 residues. Trimming at V came to 7 bases and at J to 6 bases, leaving 6 bases not matched to a gene.

The chain combines TRBV28 with TRBJ2-1, with D possibly matching TRBD2 (6 bases). The germline gives CDR1 MDHEN, CDR2 SYDVKM. Deletions cut 8 bases from V and 12 bases from J, with 23 bases between. This CDR3 contains 14 residues. The CDR3 coding sequence is TGTGCCAGCGGAGGGGTTTCCGGGAGCTTAAGGCAGTTCTTC. Translation: CASGGVSGSLRQFF.